The 29 T cell receptor beta chains below were found in one sample sequenced in a study of T cells in Graves' hyperthyroidism and ophthalmopathy (dated by TCRdb to about 2019). Library preparation used multiplex PCR. The sequencer listed for this sample is Illumina HiSeq 2000. TCR beta CDR3 regions were amplified from RNA transcripts. The TCR CDR3 was subjected to a first round of RT-PCR using the HTBI primer set and the Qiagen OneStep RT-PCR kit. The public reads were reanalyzed by TCRdb: fastp trimming at Q25, MiXCR alignment, in-frame beta chains only. All rows with the same CDR3 protein become a single entry with the most common DNA and genes. The table for this sample lists around 500,000 distinct CDR3 sequences; 20% to 25% of them were counted only once. Around 50% of the sample is held by the ten biggest clonotypes. Sequenced: blood. These receptors were taken from a woman aged 70 to 79 with Graves' ophthalmopathy.

This clonotype has ten or more counts. This chain connects TRBV6-1 to TRBJ2-7, with TRBD1 matching over 8 bases. J was trimmed by 2 bases and V by 10 bases; bases with no gene match: 10. The germline gives CDR1 MNHNS, CDR2 SASEGT. The CDR3 consists of 14 residues. The CDR3 region is CATGQGTGTYEQYF. The CDR3 bases are TGTGCCACCGGACAGGGAACAGGAACCTACGAGCAGTACTTC.

This clonotype turned up a few times. V and J are TRBV18 and TRBJ2-7, with D hard to call. With 0 bases removed from V and 2 bases from J, the gap between germline ends came to 11 bases. The CDR3 consists of 15 residues. The germline V gene has CDR1 KGHSH and CDR2 LQKENI. Written as DNA, the CDR3 is TGTGCCAGCTCACCACCAAACGTTCACACCTACGAGCAGTACTTC. This gives the protein CASSPPNVHTYEQYF.

CDR3 residues: CASSYSQGEAYNEQFF. The CDR3 region has the DNA TGTGCCAGCAGTTACTCGCAGGGGGAAGCCTACAATGAGCAGTTCTTC. The chain joins TRBV6-6 to TRBJ2-1, with 7 nucleotides matching TRBD1. This CDR3 is built from 16 residues. The V gene end was trimmed by 0 bases and the J gene end by 2 bases; junction bases not matched to a gene: 4. Germline V gives CDR1 MNHNY, CDR2 SVGAGI (reference sequence).

This clonotype was counted only a few times. The V and J genes are TRBV19 and TRBJ1-2, with unresolved D. Germline lookup yields CDR1 LNHDA and CDR2 SQIVND (reference sequence). The CDR3 consists of 15 residues. V gave up 3 bases and J gave up 4 bases, with 15 bases separating them. CDR3 region: CASSIDAYGTYGYTF. In DNA, the CDR3 is TGTGCCAGTAGTATTGATGCGTACGGTACCTATGGCTACACCTTC.

This clonotype was seen repeatedly, ten times or more. The V and J genes are TRBV20-1 and TRBJ1-1; D unresolved. Germline lookup yields CDR1 DFQATT and CDR2 SNEGSKA (reference sequence). V was clipped by 3 bases and J by 3 bases, with 14 bases between them. This CDR3 spans 14 amino acids. CDR3 DNA sequence: TGCAGTGCTAGTCTGATAAGGAGAGACACTGAAGCTTTCTTT. This sequence encodes CSASLIRRDTEAFF.

This clonotype was observed many times. V usage is TRBV12-3 or TRBV12-4 and J usage is TRBJ1-1; D possibly corresponds to TRBD1 (5 bases). The CDR3 runs 11 residues. V lost 5 bases to trimming and J lost 12 bases, with 13 bases between them. Written as DNA, the CDR3 is TGTGCCAGCAGTCTACGGGACCGGCCTTTCTTT. As protein: CASSLRDRPFF.

This clonotype was counted at least ten times. The chain couples TRBV20-1 to TRBJ1-2; the D is unclear. In germline, CDR1 is DFQATT, CDR2 SNEGSKA (reference sequence). Trimming removed 1 base from V and 7 bases from J, with 7 bases in between. The CDR3 runs to 11 residues. The CDR3 coding sequence is TGCAGTGCTAGAGGGGTGGCTGGCTACACCTTC. Translation: CSARGVAGYTF.

This clonotype was observed at least ten times. This sequence joins TRBV5-6 and TRBJ1-1, with D unresolved. The CDR3 is 14 residues long. Between the trimmed V and J ends, which lost 6 bases and 1 base, there was a span of 13 bases. Germline CDR1 is SGHDT and CDR2 is YYEEEE. The CDR3 is CASTSGLGNTEAFF. In DNA form, the CDR3 reads TGTGCCAGCACCTCCGGACTTGGGAACACTGAAGCTTTCTTT.

The chain is built from TRBV4-1 and TRBJ1-6, with D possibly matching TRBD1 (5 bases). The CDR3 contains 17 residues. CDR1 MGHRA and CDR2 YSYEKL come from the germline V gene. Trimming removed 4 bases at V and 9 bases at J, with 22 bases between. The CDR3 protein is CASSPIRGGRGSSPLHF. CDR3 DNA: TGCGCCAGCAGCCCGATCCGTGGGGGAAGAGGGAGTTCACCCCTCCACTTT.

This clonotype was found a few times. The rearrangement joins TRBV7-2 to TRBJ1-2; possibly TRBD1 for D (5 bases). The germline V gene has CDR1 SGHTA and CDR2 FQGNSA. The CDR3 consists of 14 residues. V shed 5 bases and J shed 7 bases, with 17 bases lying between them. The chain's CDR3 is CASSPGPPGGGYTF. The CDR3 nucleotides are TGTGCCAGCAGCCCAGGGCCGCCCGGGGGTGGCTACACCTTC.

This clonotype was detected many times. The chain carries TRBV7-3 and TRBJ1-1; 7 nucleotides agree with TRBD1. Germline V lookup: CDR1 SGHTA, CDR2 FQGTGA. The CDR3 has 13 residues. J was trimmed by 1 base and V by 9 bases; bases with no gene match: 5. DNA of the CDR3: TGTGCCAGTGGTCAGGGGGGGAACACTGAAGCTTTCTTT. This codes for CASGQGGNTEAFF.

There are a few counts of this clonotype. V gene TRBV7-9 combines with J gene TRBJ1-2, with D hard to call. The CDR3 is 14 residues long. Between the trimmed V and J ends, which lost 1 base and 7 bases, there was a span of 13 bases. Germline V gene data show CDR1 as SEHNR and CDR2 as FQNEAQ (reference sequence). The CDR3 reads CASSLDSGLRGYTF. The CDR3 DNA is TGTGCCAGCAGCTTAGACTCGGGATTGCGTGGCTACACCTTC. The complete variable domain, with remaining parts taken from reference TRBV7-9 and TRBJ1-2, reads DTGVSQNPRHKITKRGQNVTFRCDPISEHNRLYWYRQTLGQGPEFLTYFQNEAQLEKSRLLSDRFSAERPKGSFSTLEIQRTEQGDSAMYLCASSLDSGLRGYTFGSGTRLTVV.

The chain is built from TRBV13 and TRBJ2-1; D is ambiguous. The CDR3 has 13 residues. Trimming left V 4 bases short and J 3 bases short, with 7 bases between. The germline CDR1 and CDR2 sequences are PRHDT and FYEKMQ (reference sequence). The CDR3 loop is CASSSSNYNEQFF. In nucleotides, the CDR3 is TGTGCCAGCAGCTCTAGTAACTACAATGAGCAGTTCTTC.

CDR3: CASSLAHRYYEQYF. CDR3 nucleotide sequence: TGTGCCAGCAGTTTAGCGCACCGATACTACGAGCAGTACTTC. The chain combines TRBV12-3 or TRBV12-4 with TRBJ2-7; D call uncertain. V dropped 0 bases and J dropped 3 bases, with 9 bases sitting between them. This CDR3 comprises 14 residues.

The chain links TRBV10-3 to TRBJ2-2; possibly TRBD1 for D (6 bases). The CDR3 loop spans 12 amino acids. Germline V gene lookup returns CDR1 ENHRY and CDR2 SYGVKD. The V end lost 3 bases, the J end lost 8 bases, and 7 bases lay between the germline ends. CDR3: CAISDRGGELFF. The DNA for the CDR3 is TGTGCCATCAGTGACAGGGGTGGGGAGCTGTTTTTT.

V gene TRBV11-2 combines with J gene TRBJ2-1; possibly TRBD2 for D (6 bases). The germline V gene encodes CDR1 SGHAT and CDR2 FQNNGV. This CDR3 has 16 amino acids. The V gene lost 4 bases and the J gene lost 1 base, with 14 bases spanning the gap. CDR3 loop: CASSWGFRGSYNEQFF. CDR3 sequence (DNA): TGTGCCAGCAGCTGGGGGTTCCGGGGGTCCTACAATGAGCAGTTCTTC.

This clonotype came up many times. This sequence joins TRBV19 and TRBJ2-7, with D possibly TRBD2 on 5 matching bases. Trimming took off 9 bases at V and 0 bases at J, with 18 bases between the two ends. The CDR3 consists of 15 residues. Germline CDR1 and CDR2: LNHDA and SQIVND (reference sequence). The CDR3 reads CASKARGSSSYEQYF. The CDR3 nucleotides are TGTGCCAGCAAGGCTCGCGGGTCAAGCTCCTACGAGCAGTACTTC.

In the case of this clonotype: A much larger clone sits a single nucleotide away, making a read error possible. This chain joins TRBV30 and TRBJ1-1; possibly TRBD1 for D (6 bases). V gave up 2 bases and J gave up 1 base, with 11 bases separating them. There are 14 residues in the CDR3. Germline lookup yields CDR1 GTSNPN and CDR2 SVGIG (reference sequence). The CDR3 DNA sequence: TGTGCCTGGAGTAGGGACATACGGAACACTGAAGCTTTCTTT. Its protein product is CAWSRDIRNTEAFF.

This clonotype was seen only a few times. CDR3 loop: CAWKGEGGEKLFF. The CDR3 nucleotides are TGTGCCTGGAAGGGGGAAGGGGGCGAAAAACTGTTTTTT. The chain combines TRBV30 with TRBJ1-4; TRBD1 agrees at 7 bases. V lost 4 bases to trimming and J lost 8 bases; unmatched junction nucleotides: 7. Germline CDR1 is GTSNPN and CDR2 is SVGIG (reference sequence). The CDR3 totals 13 residues.

This clonotype occurred a few times. The V and J genes are TRBV6-1 and TRBJ2-2, with 15 bases matching TRBD2. Per the germline V gene, CDR1 is MNHNS and CDR2 is SASEGT. This CDR3 is built from 14 residues. After removal of 6 bases from V and 13 bases from J, the junction contained 6 bases not matched to a gene. The CDR3 coding sequence is TGTGCCAGCAGCGTCGGACTAGCGGGAGGGTTGCTGTTTTTT. This encodes CASSVGLAGGLLFF.

This sequence joins TRBV14 and TRBJ1-1; 12 positions match TRBD1. There are 17 residues in the CDR3. Losses at the gene ends were 2 bases for V and 7 bases for J; bases not matched to a gene: 11. Germline V gene sequence: CDR1 SGHDN, CDR2 FVKESK. For the CDR3, the DNA is TGTGCCAGCAGCCAATATCTCGGGGGACAGGGGGCCCTTGAAGCTTTCTTT. It codes for CASSQYLGGQGALEAFF.

The chain links TRBV4-3 to TRBJ2-7; 8 bases align to TRBD2. CDR1 is LGHNA, CDR2 YSLEER, per germline. With V trimmed by 0 bases and J by 2 bases, 6 bases remained unmatched. CDR3 size: 16 residues. The CDR3 bases are TGCGCCAGCAGCCAAGAAATGGGACTAGTCCCCTACGAGCAGTACTTC. Protein: CASSQEMGLVPYEQYF.

The genes are TRBV20-1 and TRBJ2-1; 12 nucleotides align to TRBD2. Germline CDR1 is DFQATT and CDR2 is SNEGSKA (reference sequence). The CDR3 is 15 residues long. After removal of 3 bases from V and 6 bases from J, the junction contained 6 bases not matched to a gene. The CDR3 sequence is CSASLLAGGSNEQFF. CDR3 nucleotides: TGCAGTGCTAGCCTCCTAGCGGGAGGGAGCAATGAGCAGTTCTTC.

The V gene is TRBV6-1, the J gene TRBJ2-4; D gene unclear. Trimming shortened V by 4 bases and J by 0 bases, and 16 bases separated the two germline ends. The germline V gene has CDR1 MNHNS and CDR2 SASEGT. This CDR3 has 17 residues. The CDR3 DNA reads as TGTGCCAGCAGTGCCACAACCCTAGACCAAGCCAAAAACATTCAGTACTTC. It yields the protein CASSATTLDQAKNIQYF.

Worth noting for this clonotype: The germline gene is not matched at one end of the junction; a read error may be the cause. This CDR3 is CGARRTGHPGELFF. The CDR3 coding sequence is TGCGGTGCTAGGCGGACAGGGCATCCCGGGGAGCTGTTTTTT. V is TRBV20-1 and J is TRBJ2-2; 8 bases are shared with TRBD1. Germline V gene data show CDR1 as DFQATT and CDR2 as SNEGSKA (reference sequence). The CDR3 extends over 14 amino acids.

This clonotype was detected ten times or more. The rearrangement uses TRBV28 and TRBJ2-5; D not certain. From germline, CDR1 is MDHEN and CDR2 SYDVKM. CDR3 length: 11 residues. Between the trimmed V and J ends, which lost 4 bases and 5 bases, there was a span of 5 bases. CDR3 in DNA: TGTGCCAGCAGTTCCCCGGAGACCCAGTACTTC. Its translation is CASSSPETQYF. The full variable domain, in which reference TRBV28 and TRBJ2-5 provide the parts outside the CDR3, is DVKVTQSSRYLVKRTGEKVFLECVQDMDHENMFWYRQDPGLGLRLIYFSYDVKMKEKGDIPEGYSVSREKKERFSLILESASTNQTSMYLCASSSPETQYFGPGTRLLVL.

This clonotype was observed a few times. This chain joins TRBV5-1 and TRBJ1-5; D call uncertain. Trimming took 2 bases from V and 2 from J, leaving 8 bases between them. Germline loops: CDR1 SGHRS, CDR2 YFSETQ. The CDR3 extends over 14 amino acids. This chain's CDR3 is CASSFESGNQPQHF. As DNA, the CDR3 is TGCGCCAGCAGCTTCGAATCCGGCAATCAGCCCCAGCATTTT.

The chain is built from TRBV19 and TRBJ2-3; no reliable D call. The CDR3 runs 15 residues. Germline CDR1 and CDR2: LNHDA and SQIVND (reference sequence). With 3 bases removed from V and 7 bases from J, the gap between germline ends came to 17 bases. The CDR3 DNA is TGTGCCAGTAGTATGAAAGATGGGCAAGAGTATACGCAGTATTTT. Its translation: CASSMKDGQEYTQYF. The full variable domain, with the rest looked up from reference TRBV19 and TRBJ2-3, is DGGITQSPKYLFRKEGQNVTLSCEQNLNHDAMYWYRQDPGQGLRLIYYSQIVNDFQKGDIAEGYSVSREKKESFPLTVTSAQKNPTAFYLCASSMKDGQEYTQYFGPGTRLTVL.

V usage is TRBV7-2 and J usage is TRBJ2-7; a possible D gene is TRBD2 (6 bases). Trimming pared 1 base from V and 1 base from J, leaving 17 bases between. Germline V lookup: CDR1 SGHTA, CDR2 FQGNSA. The CDR3 sequence is 17 residues long. The chain's CDR3 is CASSLEGTSSSSYEQYF. The CDR3 bases are TGTGCCAGCAGCTTAGAGGGCACTAGCTCTTCATCCTACGAGCAGTACTTC.